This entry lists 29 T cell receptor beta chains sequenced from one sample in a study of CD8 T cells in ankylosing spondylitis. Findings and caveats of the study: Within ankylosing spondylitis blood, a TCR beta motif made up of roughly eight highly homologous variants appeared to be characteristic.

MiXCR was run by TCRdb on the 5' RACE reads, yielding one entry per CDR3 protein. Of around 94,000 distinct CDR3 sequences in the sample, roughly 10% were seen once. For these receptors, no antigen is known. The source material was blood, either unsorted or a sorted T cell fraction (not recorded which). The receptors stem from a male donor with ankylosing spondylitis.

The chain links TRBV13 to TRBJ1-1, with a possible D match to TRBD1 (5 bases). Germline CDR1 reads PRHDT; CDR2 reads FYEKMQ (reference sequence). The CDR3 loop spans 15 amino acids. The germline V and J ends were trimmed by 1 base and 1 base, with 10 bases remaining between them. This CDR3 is CASSLVGPANTEAFF. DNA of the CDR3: TGTGCCAGCAGCTTAGTGGGACCCGCGAACACTGAAGCTTTCTTT. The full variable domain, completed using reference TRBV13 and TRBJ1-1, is AAGVIQSPRHLIKEKRETATLKCYPIPRHDTVYWYQQGPGQDPQFLISFYEKMQSDKGSIPDRFSAQQFSDYHSELNMSSLELGDSALYFCASSLVGPANTEAFFGQGTRLTVV.

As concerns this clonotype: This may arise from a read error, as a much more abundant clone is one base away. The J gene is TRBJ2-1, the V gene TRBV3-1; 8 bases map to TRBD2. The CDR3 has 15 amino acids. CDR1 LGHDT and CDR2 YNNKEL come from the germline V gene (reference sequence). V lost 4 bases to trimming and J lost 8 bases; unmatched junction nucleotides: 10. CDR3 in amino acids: CASSPGLVASDEQFF. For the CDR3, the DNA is TGTGCCAGCAGCCCGGGACTAGTGGCCAGCGATGAGCAGTTCTTC.

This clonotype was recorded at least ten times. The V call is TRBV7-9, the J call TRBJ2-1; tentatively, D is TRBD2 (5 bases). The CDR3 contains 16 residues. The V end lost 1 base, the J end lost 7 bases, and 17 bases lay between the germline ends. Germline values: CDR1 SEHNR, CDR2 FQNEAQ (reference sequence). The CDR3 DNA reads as TGTGCCAGCAGCTTAGTCCCTGAAAGAGGGCCTAATGAGCAGTTCTTC. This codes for CASSLVPERGPNEQFF.

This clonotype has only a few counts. The CDR3 region is CSAHTSGSLIRPYEQYF. The CDR3 DNA is TGCAGTGCTCACACTAGCGGGAGTTTGATTAGACCCTACGAGCAGTACTTC. This chain connects TRBV20-1 to TRBJ2-7, with 11 bases fitting TRBD2. Germline V gene data show CDR1 as DFQATT and CDR2 as SNEGSKA (reference sequence). This CDR3 is 17 amino acids long. With V trimmed by 5 bases and J by 2 bases, 14 bases remained unmatched.

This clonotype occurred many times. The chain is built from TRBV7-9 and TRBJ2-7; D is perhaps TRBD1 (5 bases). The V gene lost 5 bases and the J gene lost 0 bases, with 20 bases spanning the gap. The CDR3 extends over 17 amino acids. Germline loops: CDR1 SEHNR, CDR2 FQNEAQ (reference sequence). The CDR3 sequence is CASSGNGWGHVSYEQYF. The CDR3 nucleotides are TGTGCCAGCAGCGGAAACGGGTGGGGCCACGTCTCCTACGAGCAGTACTTC.

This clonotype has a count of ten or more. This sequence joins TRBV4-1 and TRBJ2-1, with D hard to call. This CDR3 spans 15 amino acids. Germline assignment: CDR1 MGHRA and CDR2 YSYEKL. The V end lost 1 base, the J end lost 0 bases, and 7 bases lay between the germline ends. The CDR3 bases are TGCGCCAGCAGCCAAGCCGGCAGCTCCTACAATGAGCAGTTCTTC. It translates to CASSQAGSSYNEQFF.

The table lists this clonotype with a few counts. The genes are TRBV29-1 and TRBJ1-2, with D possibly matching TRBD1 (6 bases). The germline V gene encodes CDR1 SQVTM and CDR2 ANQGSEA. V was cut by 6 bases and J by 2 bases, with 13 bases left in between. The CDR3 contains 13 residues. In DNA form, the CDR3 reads TGCAGCGTGGGGGCGCAGGGGAACTATGGCTACACCTTC. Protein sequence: CSVGAQGNYGYTF.

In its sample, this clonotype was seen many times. For the CDR3, the DNA is TGTGCCAGCAGTTTACGGGCCCCATCGTACACCGGGGAGCTGTTTTTT. Its translation: CASSLRAPSYTGELFF. The chain is built from TRBV27 and TRBJ2-2; the D is unclear. CDR1 MNHEY and CDR2 SMNVEV come from the germline V gene (reference sequence). This CDR3 contains 16 residues. V was shortened by 2 bases and J by 3 bases, with 13 bases between the two germline ends.

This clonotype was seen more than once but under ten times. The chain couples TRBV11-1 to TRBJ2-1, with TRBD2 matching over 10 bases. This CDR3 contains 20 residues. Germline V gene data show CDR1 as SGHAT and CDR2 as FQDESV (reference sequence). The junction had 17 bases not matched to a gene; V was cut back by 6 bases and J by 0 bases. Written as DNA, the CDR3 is TGTGCCAGCAGACGAGGAATCGCAGCGGGAGGGCTAAACTCCTACAATGAGCAGTTCTTC. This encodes CASRRGIAAGGLNSYNEQFF.

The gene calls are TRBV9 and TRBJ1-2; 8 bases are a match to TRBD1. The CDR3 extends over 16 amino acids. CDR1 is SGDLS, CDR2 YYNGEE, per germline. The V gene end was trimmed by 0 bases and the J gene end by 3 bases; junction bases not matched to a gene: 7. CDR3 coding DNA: TGTGCCAGCAGCGTAGAGGACAGGGCCGGGTACTATGGCTACACCTTC. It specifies CASSVEDRAGYYGYTF.

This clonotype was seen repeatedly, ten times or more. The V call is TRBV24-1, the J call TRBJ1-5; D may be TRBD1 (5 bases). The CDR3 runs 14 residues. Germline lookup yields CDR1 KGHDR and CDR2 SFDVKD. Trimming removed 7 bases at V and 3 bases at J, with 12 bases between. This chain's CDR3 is CATRPTGYNQPQHF. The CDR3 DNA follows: TGTGCCACCAGGCCCACAGGCTACAATCAGCCCCAGCATTTT.

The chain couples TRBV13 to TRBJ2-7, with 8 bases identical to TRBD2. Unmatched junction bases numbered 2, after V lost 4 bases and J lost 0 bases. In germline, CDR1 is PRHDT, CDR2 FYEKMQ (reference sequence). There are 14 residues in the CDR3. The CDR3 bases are TGTGCCAGCAGCTCGGGACTAGTCTCCTACGAGCAGTACGTC. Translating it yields CASSSGLVSYEQYV.

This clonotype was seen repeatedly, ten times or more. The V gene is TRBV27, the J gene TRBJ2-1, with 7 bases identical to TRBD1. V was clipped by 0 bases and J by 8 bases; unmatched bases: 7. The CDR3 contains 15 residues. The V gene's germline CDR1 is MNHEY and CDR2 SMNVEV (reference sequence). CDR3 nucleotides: TGTGCCAGCAGTTTATCCGGGACAGATGGGGATGAGCAGTTCTTC. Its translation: CASSLSGTDGDEQFF.

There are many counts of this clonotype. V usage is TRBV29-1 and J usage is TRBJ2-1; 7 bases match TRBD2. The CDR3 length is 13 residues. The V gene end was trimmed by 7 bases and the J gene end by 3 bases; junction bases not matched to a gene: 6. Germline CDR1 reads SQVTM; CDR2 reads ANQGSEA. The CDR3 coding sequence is TGCAGCGCCGTCGGCGGGAGCTACAATGAGCAGTTCTTC. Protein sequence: CSAVGGSYNEQFF.

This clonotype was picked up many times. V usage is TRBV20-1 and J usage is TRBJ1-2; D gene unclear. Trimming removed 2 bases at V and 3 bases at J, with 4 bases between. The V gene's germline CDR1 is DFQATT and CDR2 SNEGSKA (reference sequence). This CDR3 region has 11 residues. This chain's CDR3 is CSARFDYGYTF. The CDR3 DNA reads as TGCAGTGCTAGATTTGACTATGGCTACACCTTC.

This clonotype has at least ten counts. The CDR3 loop is CASSLGDAYEQYF. Written as DNA, the CDR3 is TGTGCCAGCAGCCTCGGGGACGCCTACGAGCAGTACTTC. This sequence joins TRBV11-2 and TRBJ2-7; D possibly uses TRBD1 or TRBD2 (5 bases each). Looked up from germline, CDR1 is SGHAT and CDR2 is FQNNGV. V lost 5 bases, J lost 2 bases, and 10 bases lay in between. CDR3 length: 13 amino acids.

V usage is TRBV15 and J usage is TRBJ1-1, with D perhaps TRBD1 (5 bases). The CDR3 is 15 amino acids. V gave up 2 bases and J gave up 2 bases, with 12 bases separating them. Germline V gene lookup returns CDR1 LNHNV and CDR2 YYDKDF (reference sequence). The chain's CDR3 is CATSRPGHSNTEAFF. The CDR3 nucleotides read TGTGCCACCAGCAGACCTGGACACTCAAACACTGAAGCTTTCTTT.

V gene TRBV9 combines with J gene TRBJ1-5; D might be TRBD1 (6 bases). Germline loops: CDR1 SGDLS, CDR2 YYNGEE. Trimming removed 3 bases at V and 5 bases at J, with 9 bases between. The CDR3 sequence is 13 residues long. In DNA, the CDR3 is TGTGCCAGCAGCGGGGACATCTATCAGCCCCAGCATTTT. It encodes CASSGDIYQPQHF.

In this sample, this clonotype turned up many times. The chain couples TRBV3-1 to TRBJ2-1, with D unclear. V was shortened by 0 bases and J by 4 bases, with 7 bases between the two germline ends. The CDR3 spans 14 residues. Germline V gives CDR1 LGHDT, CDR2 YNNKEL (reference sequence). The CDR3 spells CASSQEGQYNEQFF. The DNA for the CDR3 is TGTGCCAGCAGCCAAGAAGGGCAGTACAATGAGCAGTTCTTC.

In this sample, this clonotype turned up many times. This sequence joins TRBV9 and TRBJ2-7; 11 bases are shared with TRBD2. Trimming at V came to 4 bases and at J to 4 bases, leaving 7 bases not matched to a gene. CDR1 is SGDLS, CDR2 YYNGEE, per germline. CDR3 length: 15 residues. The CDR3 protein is CASSPTSGARYEQYF. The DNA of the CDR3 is TGTGCCAGCAGCCCGACTAGCGGGGCTCGGTACGAGCAGTACTTC. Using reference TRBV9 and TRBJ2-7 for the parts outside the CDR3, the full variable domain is DSGVTQTPKHLITATGQRVTLRCSPRSGDLSVYWYQQSLDQGLQFLIQYYNGEERAKGNILERFSAQQFPDLHSELNLSSLELGDSALYFCASSPTSGARYEQYFGPGTRLTVT.

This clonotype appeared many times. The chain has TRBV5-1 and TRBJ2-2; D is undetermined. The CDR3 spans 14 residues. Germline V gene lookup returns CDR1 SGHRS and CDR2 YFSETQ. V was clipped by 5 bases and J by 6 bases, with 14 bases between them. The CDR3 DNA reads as TGCGCCAGCAGACCGTCAGGAGAACCCGGGGAGCTGTTTTTT. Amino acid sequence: CASRPSGEPGELFF.

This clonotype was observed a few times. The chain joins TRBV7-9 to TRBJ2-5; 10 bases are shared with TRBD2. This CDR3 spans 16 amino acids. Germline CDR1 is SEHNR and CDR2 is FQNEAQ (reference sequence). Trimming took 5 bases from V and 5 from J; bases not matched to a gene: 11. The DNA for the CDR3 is TGTGCCAGCAGCGAATCCGGGACTAGCGTAGCGGAGACCCAGTACTTC. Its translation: CASSESGTSVAETQYF.

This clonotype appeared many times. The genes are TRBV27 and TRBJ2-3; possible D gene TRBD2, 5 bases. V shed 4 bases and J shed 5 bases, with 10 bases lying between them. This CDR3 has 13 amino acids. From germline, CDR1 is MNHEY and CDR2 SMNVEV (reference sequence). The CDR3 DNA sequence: TGTGCCAGCAGTTCACTAGTGGAAGATACGCAGTATTTT. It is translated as CASSSLVEDTQYF.

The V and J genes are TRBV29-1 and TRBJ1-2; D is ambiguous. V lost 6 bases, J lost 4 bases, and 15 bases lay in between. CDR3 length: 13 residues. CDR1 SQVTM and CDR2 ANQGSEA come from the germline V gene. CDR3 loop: CSVVLGSRYGYTF. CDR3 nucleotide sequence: TGCAGCGTCGTATTAGGGTCTCGCTATGGCTACACCTTC.

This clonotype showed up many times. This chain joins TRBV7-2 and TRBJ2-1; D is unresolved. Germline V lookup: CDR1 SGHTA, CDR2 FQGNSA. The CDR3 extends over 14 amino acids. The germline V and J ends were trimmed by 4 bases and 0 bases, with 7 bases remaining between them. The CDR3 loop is CASSSSSSYNEQFF. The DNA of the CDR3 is TGTGCCAGCAGCTCCTCGAGCTCCTACAATGAGCAGTTCTTC.

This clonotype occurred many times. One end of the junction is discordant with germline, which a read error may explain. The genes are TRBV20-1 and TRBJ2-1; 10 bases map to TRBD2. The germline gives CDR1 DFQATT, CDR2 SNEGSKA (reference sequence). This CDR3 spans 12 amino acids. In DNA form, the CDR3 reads TGCAGTACTAGCGGGACCTACAATGAGCAGTTCTTC. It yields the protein CSTSGTYNEQFF.

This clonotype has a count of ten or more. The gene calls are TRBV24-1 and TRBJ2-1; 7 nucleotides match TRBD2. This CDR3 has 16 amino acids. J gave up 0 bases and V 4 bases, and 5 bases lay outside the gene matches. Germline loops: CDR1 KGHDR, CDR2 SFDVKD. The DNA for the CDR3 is TGTGCCACCAGTGACCTGGGGGGGGACTCCTACAATGAGCAGTTCTTC. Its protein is CATSDLGGDSYNEQFF.

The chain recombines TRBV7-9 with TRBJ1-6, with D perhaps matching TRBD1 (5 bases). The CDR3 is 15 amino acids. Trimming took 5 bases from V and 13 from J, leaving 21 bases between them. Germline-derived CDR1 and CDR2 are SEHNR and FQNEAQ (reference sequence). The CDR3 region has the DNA TGTGCCAGCAGCCGTAACCGCGGGGGTCAGGAGCCCCTCCACTTT. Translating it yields CASSRNRGGQEPLHF.

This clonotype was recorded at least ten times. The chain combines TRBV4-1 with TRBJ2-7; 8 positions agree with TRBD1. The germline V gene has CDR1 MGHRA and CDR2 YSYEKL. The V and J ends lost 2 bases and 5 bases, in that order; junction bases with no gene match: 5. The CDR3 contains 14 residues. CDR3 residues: CASSQPRTGNEQYF. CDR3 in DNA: TGCGCCAGCAGCCAACCGCGGACAGGGAACGAGCAGTACTTC.